This T cell receptor (beta chain) was captured by sequencing in a study of spatial heterogeneity in lung cancer. Looking at the study overall: A unique TCR and UMI combination showed up more than ten times in raw reads, on average.

V shed 6 bases and J shed 0 bases, with 9 bases lying between them. Germline V gene lookup returns CDR1 SNHLY and CDR2 FYNNEI. This CDR3 region has 14 residues. As for time point: sample taken at primary tumor resection. Whole RNA, which was extracted from tumor, nontumor lung tissue or frozen PBMC, was sequenced without any cell sorting. There are many counts of this clonotype. TCRdb reprocessed the 5' RACE reads with MiXCR, giving one entry per CDR3 protein. The sample has about 92,000 distinct CDR3 sequences; approximately 12% are singletons. The TCR was taken from a male donor with early-stage non-small cell lung cancer. The rearrangement uses TRBV2 and TRBJ1-5, with D unclear. The material sequenced was PBMCs, taken at surgery. The DNA of the CDR3 is TGTGCCAGCAGGGGAACGGGTAGCAATCAGCCCCAGCATTTT. It codes for CASRGTGSNQPQHF.